This passage covers 16 T cell receptor beta chains from one sample sequenced in a study of blood T cell repertoires in COVID-19. Clones were sequenced by immunoSEQ multiplex PCR, and TCRdb holds only the in-frame ones, with some missing. This table holds 160,000 or so clones, about 85% found once. The sequencing sample was made of peripheral blood. The receptor source for this set is a woman aged 65 to 85 with acute or convalescent COVID-19.

V usage is TRBV29-1 and J usage is TRBJ1-4; 10 nucleotides agree with TRBD1. The CDR3 is made up of 15 amino acids. Germline lookup yields CDR1 SQVTM and CDR2 ANQGSEA. The V gene end was trimmed by 5 bases and the J gene end by 5 bases; junction bases not matched to a gene: 8. The CDR3 here is CSVRRGQGGNEKLFF. In nucleotides, the CDR3 is TGCAGCGTTCGACGCGGACAGGGGGGGAATGAAAAACTGTTTTTT.

This chain links TRBV7-2 with TRBJ1-2; the match to TRBD1 covers 9 bases. V lost 10 bases and J lost 0; bases outside the gene matches: 9. CDR3 length: 15 amino acids. Germline V lookup: CDR1 SGHTA, CDR2 FQGNSA. In DNA, the CDR3 is TGTGCCACTCAAAAACAGGGGGCCCCTAACTATGGCTACACCTTC. Translated, it gives CATQKQGAPNYGYTF.

This chain's CDR3 is CASSQSPGMGKETQYF. The CDR3 bases are TGTGCCAGCAGCCAATCTCCGGGGATGGGGAAAGAGACCCAGTACTTC. The V and J genes are TRBV16 and TRBJ2-5; TRBD2 is a possible D gene (5 bases). V lost 0 bases and J lost 3, with 14 bases in between. The CDR3 has 16 amino acids. Germline CDR1 is KGHSY and CDR2 is FQNENV. Full variable domain (missing parts from reference TRBV16 and TRBJ2-5): GEEVAQTPKHLVRGEGQKAKLYCAPIKGHSYVFWYQQVLKNEFKFLISFQNENVFDETGMPKERFSAKCLPNSPCSLEIQATKLEDSAVYFCASSQSPGMGKETQYFGPGTRLLVL.

This clone has just a few counts. The V call is TRBV28, the J call TRBJ1-5; 7 nucleotides match TRBD1. From germline, CDR1 is MDHEN and CDR2 SYDVKM. The CDR3 extends over 16 amino acids. The V gene end was trimmed by 6 bases and the J gene end by 0 bases; junction bases not matched to a gene: 8. This CDR3 reads CASRLGTAYSNQPQHF. CDR3 DNA: TGTGCCAGCAGGCTTGGGACAGCATATAGCAATCAGCCCCAGCATTTT. The complete variable domain, with remaining parts taken from reference TRBV28 and TRBJ1-5, reads DVKVTQSSRYLVKRTGEKVFLECVQDMDHENMFWYRQDPGLGLRLIYFSYDVKMKEKGDIPEGYSVSREKKERFSLILESASTNQTSMYLCASRLGTAYSNQPQHFGDGTRLSIL.

V usage is TRBV5-8 and J usage is TRBJ2-5, with TRBD2 matching 7 bases. Germline V gene lookup returns CDR1 SGHTS and CDR2 YDEGEE. With 3 bases clipped from V and 4 bases from J, the junction kept 12 bases outside the gene matches. This CDR3 comprises 16 residues. CDR3 nucleotide sequence: TGTGCCAGCAGCTCGGGAGGCAAACGGGCGAGAGAGACCCAGTACTTC. Protein product: CASSSGGKRARETQYF. Using reference TRBV5-8 and TRBJ2-5 for the parts outside the CDR3, the full variable domain is EAGVTQSPTHLIKTRGQQATLRCSPISGHTSVYWYQQALGLGLQFLLWYDEGEERNRGNFPPRFSGRQFPNYSSELNVNALELEDSALYLCASSSGGKRARETQYFGPGTRLLVL.

V is TRBV21-1 and J is TRBJ2-7; the DNA was not used to check the table's D call, TRBD2. TRBV21-1 is a listed pseudogene. This CDR3 is built from 18 residues. The CDR3 DNA follows: TGTGCCAGCAGCAAAGATAATAGGGAAGGACTAGCGGATTACGAGCAGTACGTC. Protein product: CASSKDNREGLADYEQYV.

This chain uses TRBV19 with TRBJ2-5; 10 nucleotides align to TRBD2. After removal of 5 bases from V and 2 bases from J, the junction contained 5 bases not matched to a gene. CDR1 LNHDA and CDR2 SQIVND come from the germline V gene (reference sequence). CDR3 length equals 15 residues. The CDR3 protein is CASSSGLADQETQYF. DNA of the CDR3: TGTGCCAGTAGTTCCGGACTAGCGGATCAAGAGACCCAGTACTTC. Filled out from reference TRBV19 and TRBJ2-5, the complete variable domain reads DGGITQSPKYLFRKEGQNVTLSCEQNLNHDAMYWYRQDPGQGLRLIYYSQIVNDFQKGDIAEGYSVSREKKESFPLTVTSAQKNPTAFYLCASSSGLADQETQYFGPGTRLLVL.

The chain combines TRBV30 with TRBJ1-1; D is uncertain. V lost 1 base to trimming and J lost 6 bases, with 6 bases between them. Germline V gene data show CDR1 as GTSNPN and CDR2 as SVGIG (reference sequence). The CDR3 totals 11 residues. CDR3: CAWSARAEAFF. The DNA of the CDR3 is TGTGCCTGGAGTGCACGGGCTGAAGCTTTCTTT. Full variable domain (remainder filled in from reference TRBV30 and TRBJ1-1): SQTIHQWPATLVQPVGSPLSLECTVEGTSNPNLYWYRQAAGRGLQLLFYSVGIGQISSEVPQNLSASRPQDRQFILSSKKLLLSDSGFYLCAWSARAEAFFGQGTRLTVV.

The chain carries TRBV2 and TRBJ1-6, with 12 positions matching TRBD1. In germline, CDR1 is SNHLY, CDR2 FYNNEI. CDR3 length: 20 residues. V lost 5 bases to trimming and J lost 0 bases; unmatched junction nucleotides: 11. CDR3 sequence reads: CASSTYGTGGAGSYNSPLHF. In nucleotides, the CDR3 is TGTGCCAGCAGTACCTACGGGACAGGGGGCGCCGGCTCCTATAATTCACCCCTCCACTTT.

This chain connects TRBV28 to TRBJ1-5; 8 bases line up with TRBD1. The CDR3 loop spans 12 amino acids. Trimming at V came to 7 bases and at J to 9 bases, leaving 5 bases not matched to a gene. The germline V gene has CDR1 MDHEN and CDR2 SYDVKM. Written as DNA, the CDR3 is TGTGCCAGCACGGACAGGGTCGTGCCCCAGCATTTT. This sequence encodes CASTDRVVPQHF. Together with reference TRBV28 and TRBJ1-5, the CDR3 gives the full variable domain: DVKVTQSSRYLVKRTGEKVFLECVQDMDHENMFWYRQDPGLGLRLIYFSYDVKMKEKGDIPEGYSVSREKKERFSLILESASTNQTSMYLCASTDRVVPQHFGDGTRLSIL.

The chain recombines TRBV5-1 with TRBJ2-1; D is possibly TRBD2 (6 bases). The CDR3 spans 15 residues. Germline V gene data show CDR1 as SGHRS and CDR2 as YFSETQ. V was cut by 0 bases and J by 1 base, with 8 bases left in between. CDR3 loop: CASSLEGLSYNEQFF. The CDR3 region has the DNA TGCGCCAGCAGCTTGGAGGGACTTTCCTACAATGAGCAGTTCTTC.

This sequence joins TRBV7-9 and TRBJ1-3; D is uncertain. The CDR3 loop spans 15 amino acids. Germline V gene sequence: CDR1 SEHNR, CDR2 FQNEAQ (reference sequence). V shed 3 bases and J shed 0 bases, with 9 bases lying between them. The CDR3 DNA sequence: TGTGCCAGCAGCTTGGACGGGAGCTCTGGAAACACCATATATTTT. This sequence encodes CASSLDGSSGNTIYF.

The chain joins TRBV19 to TRBJ1-5; TRBD1 matches 9 bases. This CDR3 has 17 residues. Losses at the gene ends were 3 bases for V and 3 bases for J; bases not matched to a gene: 9. Germline V gene sequence: CDR1 LNHDA, CDR2 SQIVND (reference sequence). CDR3 DNA: TGTGCCAGTAGTATCTTTAGGACAGGGGTCGACAATCAGCCCCAGCATTTT. Translated, it gives CASSIFRTGVDNQPQHF.

The V and J genes are TRBV7-9 and TRBJ2-7; 8 bases are a match to TRBD1. Unmatched junction bases numbered 8, after V lost 5 bases and J lost 2 bases. There are 15 residues in the CDR3. Germline-derived CDR1 and CDR2 are SEHNR and FQNEAQ (reference sequence). The CDR3 loop is CASSNGQGKTYEQYF. Here the CDR3 DNA reads TGTGCCAGCAGCAATGGACAGGGAAAAACCTACGAGCAGTACTTC.

V usage is TRBV6-2 or TRBV6-3 and J usage is TRBJ1-1; perhaps TRBD1 as D (6 bases). There are 14 residues in the CDR3. Germline-derived CDR1 and CDR2 are MNHEY and SVGEGT. Trimming took 5 bases from V and 6 from J, leaving 16 bases between them. The CDR3 region is CASSPDSRSAEAFF. DNA for the CDR3: TGTGCCAGCAGTCCGGACAGCCGGAGCGCTGAAGCTTTCTTT.

The chain links TRBV5-1 to TRBJ1-1, with D perhaps TRBD1 (5 bases). The CDR3 has 13 amino acids. Per the germline V gene, CDR1 is SGHRS and CDR2 is YFSETQ. Between the trimmed V and J ends, which lost 2 bases and 9 bases, there was a span of 14 bases. The DNA of the CDR3 is TGCGCCAGCAGCTTTGGGGGGAGTGTCAAAGCTTTCTTT. This sequence encodes CASSFGGSVKAFF.